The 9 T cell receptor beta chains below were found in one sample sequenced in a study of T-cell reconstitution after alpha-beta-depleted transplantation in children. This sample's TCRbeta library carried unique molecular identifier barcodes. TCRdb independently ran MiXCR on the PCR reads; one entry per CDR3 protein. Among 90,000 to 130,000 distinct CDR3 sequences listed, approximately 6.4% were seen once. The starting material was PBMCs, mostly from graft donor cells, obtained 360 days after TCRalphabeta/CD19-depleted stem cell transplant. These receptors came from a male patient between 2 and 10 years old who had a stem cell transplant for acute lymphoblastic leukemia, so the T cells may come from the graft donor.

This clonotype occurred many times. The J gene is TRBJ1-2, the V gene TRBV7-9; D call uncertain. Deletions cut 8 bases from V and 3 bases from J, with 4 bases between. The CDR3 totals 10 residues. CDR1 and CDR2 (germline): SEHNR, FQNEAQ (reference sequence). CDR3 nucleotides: TGTGCCAGCGGAGACTATGGCTACACCTTC. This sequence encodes CASGDYGYTF. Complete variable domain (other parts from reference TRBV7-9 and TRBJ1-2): DTGVSQNPRHKITKRGQNVTFRCDPISEHNRLYWYRQTLGQGPEFLTYFQNEAQLEKSRLLSDRFSAERPKGSFSTLEIQRTEQGDSAMYLCASGDYGYTFGSGTRLTVV.

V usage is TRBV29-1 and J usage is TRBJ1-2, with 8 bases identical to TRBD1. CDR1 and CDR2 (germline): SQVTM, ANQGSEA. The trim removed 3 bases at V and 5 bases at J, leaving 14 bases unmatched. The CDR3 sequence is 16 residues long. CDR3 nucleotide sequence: TGCAGCGTTGATCTTGGAGGGACAGGTGGCACTTATGGCTACACCTTC. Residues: CSVDLGGTGGTYGYTF.

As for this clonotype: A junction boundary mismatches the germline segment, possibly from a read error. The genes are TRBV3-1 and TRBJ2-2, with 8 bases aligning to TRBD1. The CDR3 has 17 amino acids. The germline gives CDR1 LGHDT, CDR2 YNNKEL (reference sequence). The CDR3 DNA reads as TGTGCCACCAGCCAAGGACGCAGGGGGCGCAGGCCCGGGGAGCTGTTTTTT. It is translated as CATSQGRRGRRPGELFF.

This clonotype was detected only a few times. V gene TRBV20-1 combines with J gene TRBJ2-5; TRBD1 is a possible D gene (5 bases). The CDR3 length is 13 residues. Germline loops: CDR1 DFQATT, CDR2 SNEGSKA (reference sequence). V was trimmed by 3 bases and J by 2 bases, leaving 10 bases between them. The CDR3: CSARQGYQETQYF. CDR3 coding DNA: TGCAGTGCTAGGCAGGGCTATCAAGAGACCCAGTACTTC.

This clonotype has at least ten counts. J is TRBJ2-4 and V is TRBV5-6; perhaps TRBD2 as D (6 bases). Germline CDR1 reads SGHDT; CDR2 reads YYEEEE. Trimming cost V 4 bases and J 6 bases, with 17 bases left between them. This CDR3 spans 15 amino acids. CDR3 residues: CASSLQVWGVNIQYF. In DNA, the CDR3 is TGTGCCAGCAGCCTCCAGGTTTGGGGGGTAAACATTCAGTACTTC. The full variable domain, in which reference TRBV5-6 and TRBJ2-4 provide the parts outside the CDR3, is DAGVTQSPTHLIKTRGQQVTLRCSPKSGHDTVSWYQQALGQGPQFIFQYYEEEERQRGNFPDRFSGHQFPNYSSELNVNALLLGDSALYLCASSLQVWGVNIQYFGAGTRLSVL.

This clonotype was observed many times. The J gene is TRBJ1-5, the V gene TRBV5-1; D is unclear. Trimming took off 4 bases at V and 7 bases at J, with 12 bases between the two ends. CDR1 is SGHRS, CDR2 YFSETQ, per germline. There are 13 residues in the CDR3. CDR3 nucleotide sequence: TGCGCCAGCAGCCCAGAGGCTGGACAGCCCCAGCATTTT. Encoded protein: CASSPEAGQPQHF.

The chain's CDR3 is CASSHGNRGNPDTQYF. The DNA for the CDR3 is TGCGCCAGCAGCCACGGAAACAGGGGGAACCCAGATACGCAGTATTTT. V gene TRBV4-1 combines with J gene TRBJ2-3; TRBD1 agrees at 8 bases. Germline CDR1 MGHRA, CDR2 YSYEKL. V lost 3 bases and J lost 4; bases outside the gene matches: 9. This CDR3 is built from 16 residues.

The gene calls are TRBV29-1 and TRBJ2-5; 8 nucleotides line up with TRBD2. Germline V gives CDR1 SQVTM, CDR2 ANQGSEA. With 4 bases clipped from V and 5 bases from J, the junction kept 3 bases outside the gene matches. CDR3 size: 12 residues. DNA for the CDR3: TGCAGCGTTGGACTAGCGTCGGAGACCCAGTACTTC. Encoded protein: CSVGLASETQYF.

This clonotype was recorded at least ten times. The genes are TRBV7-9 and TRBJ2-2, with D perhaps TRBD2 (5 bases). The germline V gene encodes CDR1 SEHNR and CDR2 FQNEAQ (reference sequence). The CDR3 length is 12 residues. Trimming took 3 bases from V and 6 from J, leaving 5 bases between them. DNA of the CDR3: TGTGCCAGCAGCTTCGGGGCCGGGGAGCTGTTTTTT. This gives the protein CASSFGAGELFF.